One and the same sample provided the 29 T cell receptor beta chains below, sequenced in a study of OX40 agonist ivuxolimab in advanced cancers. Profiled with immunoSEQ multiplex PCR; TCRdb holds only in-frame clones, not every one. This table holds under 20,000 clones, more than 60% found once. This specimen consisted of CD4+ or CD8+ T cells sorted from blood, obtained in a trial of the OX40 agonist ivuxolimab. Receptor source: an adult with an advanced solid tumor such as melanoma, head and neck, liver or kidney cancer.

The table lists this clone with a count of one. The chain links TRBV2 to TRBJ2-7; D gene ambiguous. The CDR3 is 11 residues long. CDR1 and CDR2 from the germline V gene are SNHLY and FYNNEI. The V end was cut by 7 bases, the J end by 0 bases, with 4 bases between. The CDR3 spells CASISSYEQYF. For the CDR3, the DNA is TGTGCCAGCATCAGCTCCTACGAGCAGTACTTC.

This clone was found once. The CDR3 sequence: CASSDGRGDTGELFF. CDR3 DNA: TGCGCCAGCAGTGATGGCAGGGGCGACACCGGGGAGCTGTTTTTT. The rearrangement uses TRBV10-1 and TRBJ2-2, with D maybe TRBD1 (6 bases). Germline V lookup: CDR1 WNHNN, CDR2 SYGVQD (reference sequence). The V gene lost 3 bases and the J gene lost 3 bases, with 11 bases spanning the gap. CDR3 length: 15 residues.

This rearrangement joins TRBV4-1 to TRBJ2-5, with D tentatively TRBD2 (5 bases). This CDR3 region has 15 residues. Germline assignment: CDR1 MGHRA and CDR2 YSYEKL. V dropped 0 bases and J dropped 4 bases, with 12 bases sitting between them. CDR3 sequence: CASSQDPDYGETQYF. CDR3 in DNA: TGCGCCAGCAGCCAAGACCCCGACTACGGAGAGACCCAGTACTTC.

This clone was seen only a few times. The gene calls are TRBV6-1 and TRBJ1-2; the D gene is possibly TRBD1 (6 bases). The V end was cut by 3 bases, the J end by 7 bases, with 12 bases between. This CDR3 has 13 residues. CDR1 and CDR2 (germline): MNHNS, SASEGT. The CDR3 DNA follows: TGTGCCAGCAGTGACGGCGGGGGGCGTGGCTACACCTTC. Translated, it gives CASSDGGGRGYTF.

The V gene is TRBV28, the J gene TRBJ2-1, with D uncertain. Germline CDR1 MDHEN, CDR2 SYDVKM. Trimming stripped 3 bases from V and 6 bases from J, with 9 bases between. The CDR3 spans 13 residues. CDR3 region: CASSLTEFNEQFF. DNA of the CDR3: TGTGCCAGCAGTTTGACGGAGTTCAATGAGCAGTTCTTC.

V gene TRBV6-5 combines with J gene TRBJ1-3, with 10 bases aligning to TRBD1. CDR1 MNHEY and CDR2 SVGAGI come from the germline V gene. Trimming removed 4 bases from V and 4 bases from J; junction bases left unmatched: 4. The CDR3 covers 15 residues. Written as DNA, the CDR3 is TGTGCCAGCAGTTGGGGACAGGGGTTCGGAAACACCATATATTTT. The encoded protein is CASSWGQGFGNTIYF.

This rearrangement joins TRBV28 to TRBJ2-1, with D unclear. The V gene lost 6 bases and the J gene lost 0 bases, with 12 bases spanning the gap. The length of the CDR3 is 15 residues. In germline, CDR1 is MDHEN, CDR2 SYDVKM. The CDR3 spells CASSPSASSYNEQFF. The CDR3 region has the DNA TGTGCCAGCAGCCCCAGCGCTAGCTCCTACAATGAGCAGTTCTTC.

The rearrangement joins TRBV7-9 to TRBJ2-1, with 11 positions matching TRBD2. Trimming at V came to 4 bases and at J to 7 bases, leaving 15 bases not matched to a gene. Germline V lookup: CDR1 SEHNR, CDR2 FQNEAQ (reference sequence). CDR3 length: 18 residues. The CDR3 here is CASSSLLQTSGAGNEQFF. The CDR3 DNA is TGTGCCAGCAGCTCCTTACTCCAGACTAGCGGGGCGGGGAATGAGCAGTTCTTC.

The V and J genes are TRBV6-5 and TRBJ2-5, with 9 positions matching TRBD1. The J call is in doubt because the DNA end fits TRBJ2-7 better. Germline assignment: CDR1 MNHEY and CDR2 SVGAGI. CDR3 size: 15 residues. The CDR3 DNA sequence: TGTGCCAGCAGGAGGACAGGGGACCCTTCCTACGAGCAGTACTTC. Translated: CASRRTGDPSYEQYF.

This sequence joins TRBV9 and TRBJ1-2, with D tentatively TRBD1 (5 bases). The germline V gene has CDR1 SGDLS and CDR2 YYNGEE. This CDR3 region has 14 residues. Trimming took off 0 bases at V and 4 bases at J, with 10 bases between the two ends. CDR3 coding DNA: TGTGCCAGCAGCGTAGGGGACGGCTCCTATGGCTACACCTTC. Amino acids: CASSVGDGSYGYTF. The entire variable domain, with the rest obtained from reference TRBV9 and TRBJ1-2, is as follows: DSGVTQTPKHLITATGQRVTLRCSPRSGDLSVYWYQQSLDQGLQFLIQYYNGEERAKGNILERFSAQQFPDLHSELNLSSLELGDSALYFCASSVGDGSYGYTFGSGTRLTVV.

The V and J genes are TRBV6-6 and TRBJ2-7; 8 nucleotides match TRBD1. This CDR3 comprises 15 residues. CDR1 and CDR2 from the germline V gene are MNHNY and SVGAGI (reference sequence). J gave up 2 bases and V 0 bases, and 3 bases lay outside the gene matches. CDR3 sequence reads: CASSYSMGQAYEQYF. For the CDR3, the DNA is TGTGCCAGCAGTTACTCGATGGGACAGGCCTACGAGCAGTACTTC.

Relative to its sample, this clone is medium-sized. The chain joins TRBV11-2 to TRBJ1-1, with 12 bases aligning to TRBD1. After removal of 4 bases from V and 0 bases from J, the junction contained 3 bases not matched to a gene. The germline CDR1 and CDR2 sequences are SGHAT and FQNNGV. The CDR3 length is 16 residues. The CDR3 loop is CASSSGTGGLNTEAFF. The CDR3 coding sequence is TGTGCCAGCAGCTCCGGGACAGGGGGCTTGAACACTGAAGCTTTCTTT.

The sample holds a few counts of this clone. Its ends do not fully match the called genes, so a read error is possible. The genes are TRBV10-3 and TRBJ1-1; D unclear. The CDR3 runs to 18 residues. CDR1 is ENHRY, CDR2 SYGVKD, per germline. Written as DNA, the CDR3 is TGTGCCATCAGCGAGTCGTCCGGCAGAGGAGGTCCCAACACTGAAGCTTTCTTT. As protein: CAISESSGRGGPNTEAFF.

This chain links TRBV4-2 with TRBJ2-1; TRBD2 agrees at 7 bases. The CDR3 is 16 residues long. With V trimmed by 0 bases and J by 5 bases, 7 bases remained unmatched. Germline V gives CDR1 LGHNA, CDR2 YNFKEQ. The CDR3 is CASSQDLGGGDNEQFF. DNA for the CDR3: TGTGCCAGCAGCCAAGATCTTGGGGGAGGGGACAATGAGCAGTTCTTC.

V gene TRBV28 combines with J gene TRBJ2-1; D gene unclear. V lost 5 bases and J lost 0, with 11 bases in between. Germline CDR1 and CDR2: MDHEN and SYDVKM. The length of the CDR3 is 15 residues. CDR3 sequence reads: CASSPRLSSYNEQFF. In nucleotides, the CDR3 is TGTGCCAGCAGTCCCCGCCTCAGCTCCTACAATGAGCAGTTCTTC.

This chain links TRBV7-9 with TRBJ2-6, with TRBD2 matching over 8 bases. CDR3 length: 18 residues. V was pared by 4 bases and J by 1 base, with 9 bases of the junction left unmatched. Germline loops: CDR1 SEHNR, CDR2 FQNEAQ (reference sequence). The CDR3 sequence is CASSSNGGASSGANVLTF. Written as DNA, the CDR3 is TGTGCCAGCAGCTCGAACGGGGGGGCCTCATCTGGGGCCAACGTCCTGACTTTC.

This clone came up a few times. This rearrangement joins TRBV10-1 to TRBJ1-1, with 7 bases lining up with TRBD1. Germline values: CDR1 WNHNN, CDR2 SYGVQD (reference sequence). Trimming removed 0 bases from V and 1 base from J; junction bases left unmatched: 14. The CDR3 is 19 residues long. The CDR3 is CASSESRGTADQRNTEAFF. DNA of the CDR3: TGCGCCAGCAGTGAGTCCCGAGGGACAGCCGACCAGAGGAACACTGAAGCTTTCTTT.

The gene calls are TRBV9 and TRBJ1-1, with D unresolved. The V and J ends lost 0 bases and 0 bases respectively, with 6 bases between them. CDR3 length: 14 residues. Germline assignment: CDR1 SGDLS and CDR2 YYNGEE. The CDR3, as DNA: TGTGCCAGCAGCGTAGACACTATGAACACTGAAGCTTTCTTT. Translated: CASSVDTMNTEAFF.

This clone was seen a handful of times. The chain uses TRBV5-1 and TRBJ1-2; TRBD1 might be the D (5 bases). V dropped 0 bases and J dropped 8 bases, with 11 bases sitting between them. The CDR3 loop spans 13 amino acids. In germline, CDR1 is SGHRS, CDR2 YFSETQ. This CDR3 reads CASSLDDSRGYTF. Here the CDR3 DNA reads TGCGCCAGCAGCTTGGACGACAGCCGGGGCTACACCTTC.

This clone was counted between two and nine times. The chain has TRBV7-7 and TRBJ2-7; D perhaps matches TRBD1 (5 bases). The V gene lost 3 bases and the J gene lost 4 bases, with 10 bases spanning the gap. Germline CDR1 is SSHAT and CDR2 is FNYEAQ (reference sequence). This CDR3 contains 13 residues. The CDR3 bases are TGTGCCAGCAGCTTGGGGCATTCATACGAGCAGTACTTC. Protein: CASSLGHSYEQYF.

The chain combines TRBV7-9 with TRBJ2-7, with unresolved D. The CDR3 loop spans 13 amino acids. V shed 0 bases and J shed 4 bases, with 7 bases lying between them. Germline CDR1 SEHNR, CDR2 FQNEAQ (reference sequence). This CDR3 is CASSLAIQYEQYF. For the CDR3, the DNA is TGTGCCAGCAGCTTAGCCATCCAGTACGAGCAGTACTTC.

The V gene is TRBV13, the J gene TRBJ1-2; 7 bases fit TRBD1. J was trimmed by 2 bases and V by 5 bases; bases with no gene match: 2. The CDR3 consists of 13 residues. Per the germline V gene, CDR1 is PRHDT and CDR2 is FYEKMQ (reference sequence). This chain's CDR3 is CASSEGANYGYTF. The CDR3 nucleotides are TGTGCCAGCAGCGAGGGGGCGAACTATGGCTACACCTTC.

The chain carries TRBV4-3 and TRBJ2-7; 7 bases line up with TRBD2. V was clipped by 4 bases and J by 3 bases; unmatched bases: 6. Germline V gene sequence: CDR1 LGHNA, CDR2 YSLEER. The CDR3 has 14 residues. CDR3 residues: CASSLYRGVYEQYF. The CDR3 nucleotides are TGCGCCAGCAGCCTTTATCGGGGGGTCTACGAGCAGTACTTC.

The V and J genes are TRBV7-8 and TRBJ2-1; D unresolved. Germline V CDR1 and CDR2: SGHVS, FQNEAQ. The CDR3 runs 14 residues. Between the trimmed V and J ends, which lost 3 bases and 2 bases, there was a span of 8 bases. The CDR3 DNA is TGTGCCAGCAGCTTTAGAAGTCCCTACAATGAGCAGTTCTTC. This encodes CASSFRSPYNEQFF. Filled out from reference TRBV7-8 and TRBJ2-1, the complete variable domain reads GAGVSQSPRYKVAKRGQDVALRCDPISGHVSLFWYQQALGQGPEFLTYFQNEAQLDKSGLPSDRFFAERPEGSVSTLKIQRTQQEDSAVYLCASSFRSPYNEQFFGPGTRLTVL.

This clone was observed a handful of times. The V call is TRBV5-6, the J call TRBJ2-2; 9 bases match TRBD2. V lost 3 bases, J lost 1 base, and 7 bases stayed unmatched. The CDR3 contains 17 residues. Germline CDR1 reads SGHDT; CDR2 reads YYEEEE. CDR3 residues: CASSSPGTSRNTGELFF. The CDR3, as DNA: TGTGCCAGCAGCTCACCCGGGACTAGCCGGAACACCGGGGAGCTGTTTTTT.

The chain is built from TRBV19 and TRBJ2-7, with TRBD2 identical over 7 bases. The J segment lost 3 bases and the V segment lost 6 bases, leaving 8 bases of the junction unmatched. Germline-derived CDR1 and CDR2 are LNHDA and SQIVND (reference sequence). The CDR3 totals 14 residues. This CDR3 reads CASSVGRASYEQYF. The DNA of the CDR3 is TGTGCCAGTAGCGTGGGGAGGGCCAGCTACGAGCAGTACTTC.

The chain has TRBV7-9 and TRBJ2-5; D perhaps matches TRBD1 (5 bases). This CDR3 comprises 18 residues. Trimming took 4 bases from V and 0 from J, leaving 21 bases between them. The V gene's germline CDR1 is SEHNR and CDR2 FQNEAQ (reference sequence). CDR3 sequence reads: CASSSSSQTDRYQETQYF. The CDR3 DNA reads TGTGCCAGCAGCTCAAGTAGCCAGACAGATAGGTACCAAGAGACCCAGTACTTC.

This chain links TRBV5-1 with TRBJ2-5; D ambiguous. The CDR3 covers 13 residues. Trimming cost V 3 bases and J 4 bases, with 10 bases left between them. Germline-derived CDR1 and CDR2 are SGHRS and YFSETQ. DNA for the CDR3: TGCGCCAGCAGCTCTCAATGGGTAGAGACCCAGTACTTC. This translates into CASSSQWVETQYF.

V usage is TRBV4-1 and J usage is TRBJ2-1, with a possible D match to TRBD2 (7 bases). Germline V gene data show CDR1 as MGHRA and CDR2 as YSYEKL. The ends were cut back, 0 bases at V and 7 bases at J, with 13 bases in the middle. The CDR3 consists of 15 residues. The CDR3 region is CASSQDRGGWNEQFF. CDR3 sequence (DNA): TGCGCCAGCAGCCAAGATAGGGGGGGATGGAATGAGCAGTTCTTC.